This TCR beta chain was sequenced during a study of cytomegalovirus exposure and HLA in healthy donors. About the research overall: A prior study identified 120 million or so unique TCR beta sequences from about 180 million T cells. Findings and limits, study-wide: Data from an earlier analysis indicated that most TCR beta V segments were productive either about 87% or about 30% of the time. Later work found most CMV-associated TCR beta chains apparently HLA-restricted. While the bulk of TCR sequences proved rare, some public TCRs turned up in many donors.

A word on this clone: Its specificity is not known.

The V and J ends lost 0 bases and 4 bases, in that order; junction bases with no gene match: 6. The CDR3 spans 16 residues. Germline V CDR1 and CDR2: SGHRS, YFSETQ. The PCR used 60 Vbeta and 13 Jbeta primers. Clones were read by immunoSEQ multiplex PCR, and TCRdb kept only the in-frame ones, dropping some. The sample gives about 150,000 clones, roughly 80% of which show up once; 3.5% is in the top ten. J is TRBJ2-1 and V is TRBV5-1; 8 bases fit TRBD2. What was sequenced was PBMCs. The receptor's source is a human donor in good health. The CDR3 here is CASSLAPGGPYNEQFF. The CDR3 DNA sequence: TGCGCCAGCAGCTTGGCCCCGGGGGGGCCGTACAATGAGCAGTTCTTC.